This T cell receptor beta chain came from a study of blood T cell repertoires in COVID-19 (dated by TCRdb to 2019 to 2021). Regarding the complete study: Samples from collaborators originated in the United States, Italy and Spain and spanned both the acute and convalescent phases of COVID-19. The material from the prospective study consisted of cDNA or gDNA derived from T cells, B-cell-depleted T cells, or PBMCs. The dataset comprised deeply sampled blood TCRbeta repertoires from subjects exposed to, actively infected with, or recovered from COVID-19. The repertoires were released in a freely available public database intended as a resource for research on the immune response to SARS-CoV-2. The samples were drawn from two sources: the first 160 participants of the ongoing ImmuneRACE study, and over 950 subjects contributed by 6 global collaborators. A de-identified subject ID, COVID-19 status, age in years and sex were almost always included in the sample metadata. Where HLA class I and class II types were available, the types were taken from metadata supplied by the sample provider, not from assay-based typing.

Participants in the prospective study were enrolled through a virtual design, were aged roughly 18 to 100 years, and lived in roughly 25 United States geographic areas. Cohort assignment in the prospective study relied on participant-reported clinical history from a screening survey and a study questionnaire. ImmuneRACE Cohort 3 recovered participants were defined by two consecutive negative NP/OP PCR tests, healthcare professional clearance, or symptom resolution. In the prospective study, whole blood, serum and a nasopharyngeal or oropharyngeal swab were collected from each participant by mobile phlebotomists. Additional blood draws and questionnaires over an approximately two-month period could optionally be provided by prospective study participants. Before DNA extraction, prospective study blood samples were shipped either frozen or at room temperature. What the study reported, not specific to this receptor: The amount of clinical and demographic metadata varied by source and participant and was provided uncurated.

The immunoSEQ Assay, a bias-controlled multiplex PCR, was used to amplify TCRbeta CDR3 regions from genomic DNA. Turning to the authors' computational methods: Nucleated cell counts per sample were estimated from amplification of reference gene primers within the assay. Sequence reads were collapsed and filtered to measure the absolute abundance of every unique TCRbeta CDR3 rearrangement. For each sample, productive Simpson clonality was calculated as the square root of Simpson's diversity index across productive rearrangements. What TCRdb holds here is the immuneACCESS table cut down to in-frame rearrangements. Part of the clones is not present; checked against another copy, under half of the missing clones reflect an unresolved V gene, and the others are unexplained. V and J calls and clone size are those listed in that table; D and trimming were worked out from the DNA. The sample table records under 200,000 clones; roughly 90% of these occur just once. Clones ranked in the top ten supply roughly 0.82% of the sample.

As regards this clone: Its binding antigen is unknown. Within one base of it there is no much larger clone, and no base qualities were kept.

The CDR3 holds 15 amino acids from the cysteine to the phenylalanine. Only the CDR3 part of the read is kept: 45 bases, read in frame from the first base. Looking up the germline V gene (reference sequence) yields CDR1 MNHEY and CDR2 SMNVEV. Trimming removed 5 bases from V and 1 base from J, leaving 14 bases between the germline ends. Sequencing was done on a sample of PBMCs or T cells enriched from blood (not recorded which). The receptor chain draws on TRBV27 and TRBJ1-1, with no confidently assigned D gene. The receptor's source is a woman younger than 30 who had recovered from COVID-19. The CDR3 reads as follows: CASSPRAPTNTEAFF. The base sequence is TGTGCCAGCAGTCCTCGAGCCCCTACGAACACTGAAGCTTTCTTT.